Sequencing of this T cell receptor beta chain was carried out in a study of blood T cell repertoires in COVID-19. Study background: Samples representing acute and convalescent COVID-19 were sourced from the United States, Italy and Spain. Sources were T cells, B-cell-depleted T cells, or PBMCs; the material itself was cDNA or gDNA.

Under the authors' procedure: Nucleated cell counts were estimated from reference gene primer amplification. Assay: immunoSEQ multiplex PCR; the TCRdb copy retains only in-frame clones and omits some. That table supplies the V and J calls and clone size; D and trimming were determined from the DNA. The sample records 400,000 to 450,000 clones, roughly 90% being singletons. Sequenced input: peripheral blood. The receptor was isolated from a woman in her twenties or thirties with active or convalescent COVID-19.

CDR3 coding DNA: TGTGCCAGCAGTTACTCGACCAGGGACTTCTACAATGAGCAGTTCTTC. This gives the protein CASSYSTRDFYNEQFF. V gene TRBV6-5 combines with J gene TRBJ2-1, with a possible D match to TRBD2 (6 bases). Trimming removed 0 bases at V and 3 bases at J, with 12 bases between. CDR3 length: 16 amino acids. Germline CDR1 is MNHEY and CDR2 is SVGAGI.